This T cell receptor (beta chain) came from a study of T-cell memory formation after mild COVID-19. Notes on the study in general: CD4/CD8 balance characterized clones contracting day 15 to 85, and CD4+ skew characterized later expanders. Several responding clones turned up in pre-infection memory, indicating that cross-reactive memory may have taken part.

After 5'RACE with constant-segment primers, TCR alpha and TCR beta cDNA libraries carrying sample barcodes and UMIs were obtained. TCRdb fed the 5' RACE reads into MiXCR, producing one record per CDR3 protein. The sample includes 350,000 to 500,000 distinct CDR3 sequences, about 25% of them seen just once. This CDR3 comprises 14 residues. Germline assignment: CDR1 LGHNA and CDR2 YNFKEQ. In this sample, this clonotype turned up a few times. Antigen: not known. Mismatch with germline at one junction end may stem from a read error. This sequence was found in an adult woman who had mild COVID-19 (a few samples of this study predate the infection). Cell type and time point are not known. The V gene is TRBV4-2, the J gene TRBJ2-7; weak D call: TRBD2 (7 bases). Sequenced: PBMCs or a T cell subset sorted from them (not recorded which). As DNA, the CDR3 is TGTGCCAGCAGTCAAGGACTAGGGGGCTACGAGCAGTACTTC. This sequence encodes CASSQGLGGYEQYF.